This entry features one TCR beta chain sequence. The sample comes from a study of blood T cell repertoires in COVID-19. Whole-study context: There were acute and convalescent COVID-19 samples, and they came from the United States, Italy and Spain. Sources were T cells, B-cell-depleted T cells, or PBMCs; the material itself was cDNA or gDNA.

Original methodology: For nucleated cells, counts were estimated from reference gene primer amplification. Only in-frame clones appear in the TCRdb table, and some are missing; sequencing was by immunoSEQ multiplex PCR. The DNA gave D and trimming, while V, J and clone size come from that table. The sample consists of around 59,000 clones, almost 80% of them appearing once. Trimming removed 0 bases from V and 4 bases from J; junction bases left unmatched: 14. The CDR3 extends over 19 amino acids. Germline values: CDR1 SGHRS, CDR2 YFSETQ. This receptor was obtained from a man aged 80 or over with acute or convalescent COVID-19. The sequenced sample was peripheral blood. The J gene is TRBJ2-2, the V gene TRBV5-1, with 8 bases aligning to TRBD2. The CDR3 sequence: CASSLETAGATRSTGELFF. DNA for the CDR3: TGCGCCAGCAGCTTGGAGACAGCGGGGGCCACACGAAGCACCGGGGAGCTGTTTTTT.